This passage covers 20 T cell receptor beta chains from one sample sequenced in a study of T cells of healthy individuals. Each CDR3 protein is one row after TCRdb ran MiXCR on the 5' RACE reads. The sample records around 79,000 distinct CDR3 sequences, more than 5% being singletons. These receptors originate from a female donor in good health.

Ten or more counts support this clonotype. The chain employs TRBV5-5 and TRBJ1-4, with a tentative D call TRBD1 (6 bases). CDR3 length: 14 residues. The germline V and J ends were trimmed by 6 bases and 5 bases, with 14 bases remaining between them. The V gene's germline CDR1 is SGHKS and CDR2 YYEKEE (reference sequence). CDR3 bases: TGTGCCAGCAACCAGGGGCTCGGGAATGAAAAACTGTTTTTT. Amino acids: CASNQGLGNEKLFF.

At least ten counts were recorded for this clonotype. The CDR3 DNA follows: TGTGCCAGCAGCCACGGGTCCGCGGGAGGGCCAGATACGCAGTATTTT. Amino acid sequence: CASSHGSAGGPDTQYF. The J gene is TRBJ2-3, the V gene TRBV5-4; 9 bases align to TRBD2. V gave up 4 bases and J gave up 4 bases; unmatched junction bases: 10. Germline assignment: CDR1 SGHNT and CDR2 YYREEE (reference sequence). This CDR3 is 16 amino acids long.

The chain joins TRBV7-2 to TRBJ2-2, with D unresolved. The CDR3 runs 13 residues. Trimming took 1 base from V and 8 from J, leaving 8 bases between them. The germline CDR1 and CDR2 sequences are SGHTA and FQGNSA. The DNA of the CDR3 is TGTGCCAGCAGCTTAGGATTGGCGGGGGAGCTGTTTTTT. This codes for CASSLGLAGELFF.

This clonotype appeared many times. The V and J genes are TRBV9 and TRBJ2-5, with D maybe TRBD1 (5 bases). Looked up from germline, CDR1 is SGDLS and CDR2 is YYNGEE. CDR3 length: 13 amino acids. V lost 2 bases and J lost 4, with 9 bases in between. The CDR3 here is CASSVLQGETQYF. In DNA, the CDR3 is TGTGCCAGCAGCGTTCTCCAGGGAGAGACCCAGTACTTC.

This clonotype was detected many times. The J gene is TRBJ2-5, the V gene TRBV7-9, with a weak D call TRBD2 (6 bases). V lost 4 bases and J 1 base, leaving 10 bases between the germline ends. In germline, CDR1 is SEHNR, CDR2 FQNEAQ (reference sequence). The CDR3 sequence is 14 residues long. The CDR3 sequence is CASSSLAFQETQYF. The CDR3 region has the DNA TGTGCCAGCAGCTCACTAGCTTTCCAAGAGACCCAGTACTTC.

This clonotype was recorded at least ten times. The chain links TRBV29-1 to TRBJ2-3, with D unresolved. V lost 3 bases to trimming and J lost 4 bases, with 11 bases between them. Germline loops: CDR1 SQVTM, CDR2 ANQGSEA. The CDR3 totals 13 residues. The CDR3 bases are TGCAGCGTTGAGGGGTTGGCCTCAGATACGCAGTATTTT. Encoded protein: CSVEGLASDTQYF.

This clonotype has ten or more counts. The chain couples TRBV27 to TRBJ2-7, with 12 positions matching TRBD1. CDR1 and CDR2 (germline): MNHEY, SMNVEV (reference sequence). The length of the CDR3 is 15 residues. J lost 3 bases, V lost 5 bases, and 5 bases had no gene match. The CDR3 DNA is TGTGCCAGCAGTGAGGGACAGGGGGCCGGCTACGAGCAGTACTTC. It translates to CASSEGQGAGYEQYF.

This chain uses TRBV9 with TRBJ1-1; 7 nucleotides match TRBD1. Germline V CDR1 and CDR2: SGDLS, YYNGEE. V trimming: 4 bases; J trimming: 5 bases; junction bases outside the gene matches: 8. This CDR3 is built from 14 residues. The CDR3 loop is CASSLTGAQTEAFF. The DNA for the CDR3 is TGTGCCAGCAGCCTAACAGGGGCGCAAACTGAAGCTTTCTTT.

This clonotype was detected ten times or more. V usage is TRBV5-5 and J usage is TRBJ2-3; D is possibly TRBD2 (6 bases). Germline V gene data show CDR1 as SGHKS and CDR2 as YYEKEE (reference sequence). The CDR3 contains 15 residues. V was cut by 4 bases and J by 0 bases, with 12 bases left in between. Written as DNA, the CDR3 is TGTGCCAGCAGCACTCCGGGACTCAGCACAGATACGCAGTATTTT. Amino acids: CASSTPGLSTDTQYF.

This clonotype has at least ten counts. V and J are TRBV19 and TRBJ2-3, with D tentatively TRBD1 (5 bases). CDR1 and CDR2 from the germline V gene are LNHDA and SQIVND (reference sequence). The CDR3 loop spans 15 amino acids. V dropped 6 bases and J dropped 0 bases, with 13 bases sitting between them. Written as DNA, the CDR3 is TGTGCCAGTAGCCTGGACACGCGTAGCACAGATACGCAGTATTTT. Protein: CASSLDTRSTDTQYF.

In the case of this clonotype: A clone one base away is much larger, so this may be a read error. The genes are TRBV15 and TRBJ2-1; perhaps TRBD1 as D (5 bases). The CDR3 runs 12 residues. From germline, CDR1 is LNHNV and CDR2 YYDKDF (reference sequence). The CDR3 nucleotides read TGTGCCATCAGCAGGGTCGGGAATGAGCAGTTCTTC. It specifies CAISRVGNEQFF.

V is TRBV5-8 and J is TRBJ2-7; D is unclear. The V gene's germline CDR1 is SGHTS and CDR2 YDEGEE. This CDR3 has 15 residues. V was cut by 0 bases and J by 0 bases, with 10 bases left in between. CDR3 coding DNA: TGTGCCAGCAGCTTGGGGATGGGTTGCTCCTACGAGCAGTACTTC. Residues: CASSLGMGCSYEQYF.

This clonotype was counted at least ten times. V is TRBV7-9 and J is TRBJ1-2; D remains ambiguous. The CDR3 loop spans 14 amino acids. Trimming pared 5 bases from V and 8 bases from J, leaving 18 bases between. Germline CDR1 reads SEHNR; CDR2 reads FQNEAQ (reference sequence). The CDR3 sequence: CASSRADLRPGYTF. DNA for the CDR3: TGTGCCAGCAGCCGGGCCGATCTACGTCCCGGCTACACCTTC.

V gene TRBV29-1 combines with J gene TRBJ1-1; 8 nucleotides match TRBD1. This CDR3 is built from 16 residues. Germline V gene data show CDR1 as SQVTM and CDR2 as ANQGSEA. The trim removed 1 base at V and 1 base at J, leaving 8 bases unmatched. CDR3 protein: CSVEGWSGGANTEAFF. The CDR3, as DNA: TGCAGCGTTGAAGGGTGGTCAGGGGGCGCGAACACTGAAGCTTTCTTT.

Concerning this clonotype: Given a much more abundant clone one base away, this may be a read error. The chain has TRBV13 and TRBJ2-3; 8 nucleotides agree with TRBD2. The CDR3 contains 14 residues. Germline assignment: CDR1 PRHDT and CDR2 FYEKMQ (reference sequence). The CDR3 reads CASSLGLEDGTKYF. The DNA for the CDR3 is TGTGCCAGCAGCTTGGGACTAGAAGACGGTACGAAGTATTTT.

For this clonotype: A read error is possible here, since a much larger clone lies one base away. The J gene is TRBJ2-7, the V gene TRBV9; TRBD2 aligns across 7 bases. In germline, CDR1 is SGDLS, CDR2 YYNGEE. This CDR3 is 15 amino acids long. The CDR3 protein is CASSVGPREGSEKYF. CDR3 bases: TGTGCCAGCAGCGTAGGGCCCAGGGAGGGATCCGAGAAGTACTTC.

The chain has TRBV13 and TRBJ1-2; no definite D call. This CDR3 has 11 residues. V gave up 3 bases and J gave up 10 bases, with 9 bases separating them. Germline CDR1 reads PRHDT; CDR2 reads FYEKMQ (reference sequence). CDR3 coding DNA: TGTGCCAGCAGCTTCGGACCTGCCTACACCTTC. It codes for CASSFGPAYTF.

This clonotype was found many times. This chain uses TRBV19 with TRBJ2-1, with 7 bases fitting TRBD1. The length of the CDR3 is 15 residues. V shed 3 bases and J 1 base; nucleotides not matched to a gene: 3. The germline V gene has CDR1 LNHDA and CDR2 SQIVND (reference sequence). The CDR3 DNA reads as TGTGCCAGTAGTATGGGGACAGCGTCCTACAATGAGCAGTTCTTC. Protein product: CASSMGTASYNEQFF.

This chain connects TRBV30 to TRBJ2-1; 7 bases are shared with TRBD2. The trim removed 5 bases at V and 8 bases at J, leaving 6 bases unmatched. The CDR3 has 12 residues. Germline V lookup: CDR1 GTSNPN, CDR2 SVGIG (reference sequence). The CDR3 DNA reads TGTGCCTGGGGGAAGCGGGAAGATGAGCAGTTCTTC. Translating gives CAWGKREDEQFF.

This clonotype was seen a handful of times. The chain uses TRBV27 and TRBJ1-1, with TRBD1 as a possible D gene (5 bases). Trimming cost V 6 bases and J 0 bases, with 17 bases left between them. The CDR3 totals 16 residues. The germline V gene encodes CDR1 MNHEY and CDR2 SMNVEV (reference sequence). This CDR3 is CASSYRGAGLNTEAFF. The CDR3 bases are TGTGCCAGCAGCTACCGAGGGGCGGGGTTGAACACTGAAGCTTTCTTT.